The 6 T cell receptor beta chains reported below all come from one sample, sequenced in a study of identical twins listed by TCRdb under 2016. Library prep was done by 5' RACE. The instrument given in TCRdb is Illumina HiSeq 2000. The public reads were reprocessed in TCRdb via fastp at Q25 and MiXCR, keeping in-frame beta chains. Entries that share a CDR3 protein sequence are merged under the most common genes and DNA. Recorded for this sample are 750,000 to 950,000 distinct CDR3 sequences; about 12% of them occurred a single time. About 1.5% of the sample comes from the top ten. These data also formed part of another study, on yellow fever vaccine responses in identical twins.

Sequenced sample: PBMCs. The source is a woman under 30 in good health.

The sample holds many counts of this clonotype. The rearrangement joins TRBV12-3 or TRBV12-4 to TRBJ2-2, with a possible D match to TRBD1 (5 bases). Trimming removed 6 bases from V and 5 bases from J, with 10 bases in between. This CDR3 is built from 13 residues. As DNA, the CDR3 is TGTGCCAGCAGGAAGACAGAAACCGGGGAGCTGTTTTTT. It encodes CASRKTETGELFF.

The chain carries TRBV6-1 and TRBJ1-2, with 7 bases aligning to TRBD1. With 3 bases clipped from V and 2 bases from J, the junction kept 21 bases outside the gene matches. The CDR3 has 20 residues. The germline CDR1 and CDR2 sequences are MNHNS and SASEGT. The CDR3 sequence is CASSEKKWGTANSPNYGYTF. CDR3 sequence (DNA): TGTGCCAGCAGTGAGAAGAAGTGGGGGACAGCTAATAGTCCCAACTATGGCTACACCTTC.

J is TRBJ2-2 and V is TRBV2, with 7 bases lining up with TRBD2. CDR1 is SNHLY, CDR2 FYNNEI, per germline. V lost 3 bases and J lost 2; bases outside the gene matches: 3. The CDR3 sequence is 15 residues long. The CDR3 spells CASSDLADNTGELFF. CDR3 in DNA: TGTGCCAGCAGTGACCTAGCGGATAACACCGGGGAGCTGTTTTTT. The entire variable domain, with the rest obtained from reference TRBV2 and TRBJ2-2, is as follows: EPEVTQTPSHQVTQMGQEVILRCVPISNHLYFYWYRQILGQKVEFLVSFYNNEISEKSEIFDDQFSVERPDGSNFTLKIRSTKLEDSAMYFCASSDLADNTGELFFGEGSRLTVL.

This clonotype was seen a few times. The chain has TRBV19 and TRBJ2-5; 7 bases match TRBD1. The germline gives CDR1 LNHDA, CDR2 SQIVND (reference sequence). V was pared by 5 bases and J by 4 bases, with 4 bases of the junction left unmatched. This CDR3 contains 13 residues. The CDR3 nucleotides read TGTGCCAGTAGTCTCCACAGGGGAGAGACCCAGTACTTC. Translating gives CASSLHRGETQYF.

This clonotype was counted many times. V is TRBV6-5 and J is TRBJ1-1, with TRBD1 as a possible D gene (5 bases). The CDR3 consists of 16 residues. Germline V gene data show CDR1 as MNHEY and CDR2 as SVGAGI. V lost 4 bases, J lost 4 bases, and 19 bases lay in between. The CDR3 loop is CASSSTAQGIGTEAFF. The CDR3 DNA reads TGTGCCAGCAGTTCTACCGCGCAGGGAATCGGCACTGAAGCTTTCTTT.

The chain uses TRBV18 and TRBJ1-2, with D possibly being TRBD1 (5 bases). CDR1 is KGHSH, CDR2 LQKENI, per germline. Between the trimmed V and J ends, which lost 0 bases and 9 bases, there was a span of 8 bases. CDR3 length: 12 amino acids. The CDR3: CASSPPSGRYTF. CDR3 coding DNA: TGTGCCAGCTCACCACCGTCGGGGCGCTACACCTTC.